This TCR beta chain was recorded in a study of cytomegalovirus exposure and HLA in healthy donors. Study-level information: An earlier analysis found fewer than 140 million unique TCR beta sequences from 150 million to 200 million T cells. Study-level findings and limits: Indistinguishable V segments such as TRBV6-2 and TRBV6-3 were excluded. The study listed 164 cytomegalovirus-associated TCR beta chains. In a later analysis, a missense DCLRE1C variant was linked to TCR beta V- and J-gene trimming.

With 60 Vbeta and 13 Jbeta primers, the PCR was carried out. TCRdb's copy holds only in-frame clones and misses some; the assay was immunoSEQ multiplex PCR. Of about 200,000 clones in the sample, more than 75% were seen once. In this sample, this clone turned up once. Its target is unknown. V dropped 5 bases and J dropped 5; count of bases not matched to a gene: 9. The germline V gene has CDR1 SSHAT and CDR2 FNYEAQ (reference sequence). The CDR3 is made up of 16 amino acids. The chain links TRBV7-7 to TRBJ2-3, with 11 bases matching TRBD1. The material sequenced was PBMCs. This TCR came from a male donor in good health and CMV-seropositive. The CDR3 DNA reads TGTGCCAGCAGCATCGGACAGGGGGCGCTCGGAGATACGCAGTATTTT. Its protein product is CASSIGQGALGDTQYF. The variable domain in full, completed from reference TRBV7-7 and TRBJ2-3, reads GAGVSQSPRYKVTKRGQDVTLRCDPISSHATLYWYQQALGQGPEFLTYFNYEAQPDKSGLPSDRFSAERPEGSISTLTIQRTEQRDSAMYRCASSIGQGALGDTQYFGPGTRLTVL.